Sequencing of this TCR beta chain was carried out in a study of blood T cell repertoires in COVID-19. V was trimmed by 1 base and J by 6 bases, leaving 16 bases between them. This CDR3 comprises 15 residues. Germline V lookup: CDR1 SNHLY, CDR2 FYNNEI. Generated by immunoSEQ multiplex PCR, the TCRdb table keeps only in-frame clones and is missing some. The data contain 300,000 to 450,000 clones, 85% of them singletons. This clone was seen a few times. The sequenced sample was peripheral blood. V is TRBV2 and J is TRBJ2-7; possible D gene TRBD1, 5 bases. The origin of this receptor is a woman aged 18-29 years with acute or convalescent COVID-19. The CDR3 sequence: CASSEEDSGSIEQYF. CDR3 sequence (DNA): TGTGCCAGCAGTGAAGAAGACAGTGGATCTATCGAGCAGTACTTC.